The source of this T cell receptor (beta chain) is a study of CD8+CD57+ T cells in acquired aplastic anemia. Study-wide context: Mean DNA quantity obtained from sorted CD4+ and CD8+ cells was 3 to 4 ug.

Template material for TCR beta VDJ and CDR3 profiling consisted of genomic DNA. Via MiXCR, TCRdb re-called the reads, giving one row per CDR3 protein. Of roughly 150,000 distinct CDR3 sequences listed, 40% to 50% are singletons. Trimming stripped 1 base from V and 1 base from J, with 10 bases between. Germline V lookup: CDR1 LGHNA, CDR2 YNFKEQ. This CDR3 contains 16 residues. The table lists this clonotype with many counts. Previously, flow cytometry had revealed CD8+CD57+ cell expansion in the patients chosen for sequencing. Each patient gave a blood sample that was collected before any therapy had been received.

Source material: sorted CD4+, CD8+, or CD8+CD57+ T cells (not recorded which) from PBMCs. The chain couples TRBV4-2 to TRBJ2-2; a possible D gene is TRBD2 (6 bases). The sequence came from a human donor with aplastic anemia. The CDR3 loop is CASSQGAGLNTGELFF. Written as DNA, the CDR3 is TGTGCCAGCAGCCAAGGGGCGGGGCTGAACACCGGGGAGCTGTTTTTT.